The rows below give T cell receptor beta chains drawn from one sample of a study of vaccination effects on CD4 cells after COVID-19. Clones were sequenced by immunoSEQ multiplex PCR, and TCRdb holds only the in-frame ones, with some missing. The sample holds roughly 70,000 clones, more than 65% seen once. Their specific antigens are unknown. The sequences come from CD4+ T cells from PBMCs cultured with HIV peptides, collected before COVID-19 vaccination. The origin of the receptors is a human donor who had a prior SARS-CoV-2 infection. CDR3s include the opening cysteine and the closing phenylalanine or tryptophan. Fields, in order: J gene, CDR3 length, clone size, V gene, D gene, CDR3 DNA, CDR3 protein. A D gene is named only where the DNA matches it firmly. Clone sizes are given selectively: once, few, many, or a class where the clone is expanded.

j_call: TRBJ2-5
cdr3_length: 16
clone_size: NA
v_call: TRBV7-2
d_call: TRBD2
cdr3_nt: TGTGCCAGCAGCTTATCCAGCGGGAGCTTCGGGGAGACCCAGTACTTC
cdr3_aa: CASSLSSGSFGETQYF

j_call: TRBJ1-1
cdr3_length: 15
clone_size: NA
v_call: TRBV11-2
d_call: NA
cdr3_nt: TGTGCCAGCAGATTTAGCTACAGGTCGGGCACTGAAGCTTTCTTT
cdr3_aa: CASRFSYRSGTEAFF

j_call: TRBJ1-1
cdr3_length: 15
clone_size: once
v_call: TRBV10-1
d_call: TRBD1
cdr3_nt: TGCGCCAGCAGTGCTGGGGACAGCTTCCCTTATGAAGCTTTCTTT
cdr3_aa: CASSAGDSFPYEAFF

j_call: TRBJ1-2
cdr3_length: 11
clone_size: NA
v_call: TRBV29-1
d_call: TRBD1
cdr3_nt: TGCAGCGCGACAGGGACGGGAGGCTACACCTTC
cdr3_aa: CSATGTGGYTF

j_call: TRBJ1-4
cdr3_length: 17
clone_size: NA
v_call: TRBV2
d_call: NA
cdr3_nt: TGTGCCAGCAGGGGGGCCCTCGGGAGTGCAACTAATGAAAAACTGTTTTTT
cdr3_aa: CASRGALGSATNEKLFF

j_call: TRBJ1-1
cdr3_length: 13
clone_size: NA
v_call: TRBV28
d_call: NA
cdr3_nt: TGTGCCAGCACGGACCATATGAACACTGAAGCTTTCTTT
cdr3_aa: CASTDHMNTEAFF

j_call: TRBJ2-7
cdr3_length: 13
clone_size: few
v_call: TRBV10-3
d_call: TRBD2
cdr3_nt: TGTGCCATACGTCTAGCGGGACTGGGGGAGCAGTACTTC
cdr3_aa: CAIRLAGLGEQYF

j_call: TRBJ2-7
cdr3_length: 16
clone_size: NA
v_call: TRBV18
d_call: TRBD2
cdr3_nt: TGTGCCAGCTCAGCCCCCCGGGTAGCGGGAGTCTACGAGCAGTACTTC
cdr3_aa: CASSAPRVAGVYEQYF

j_call: TRBJ2-7
cdr3_length: 11
clone_size: NA
v_call: TRBV3-1/TRBV3-2
d_call: NA
cdr3_nt: TGTGCCAGCAGCCCATCCTACGAGCAGTACTTC
cdr3_aa: CASSPSYEQYF

j_call: TRBJ1-1
cdr3_length: 17
clone_size: NA
v_call: TRBV5-4
d_call: NA
cdr3_nt: TGTGCCAGCAGCTTGGGGGGGTCAGGGCATATGAACACTGAAGCTTTCTTT
cdr3_aa: CASSLGGSGHMNTEAFF

j_call: TRBJ2-1
cdr3_length: 17
clone_size: NA
v_call: TRBV4-2
d_call: TRBD2
cdr3_nt: TGTGCCAGCAGCCAGGGGCACGGGACTAGCGGCTACAATGAGCAGTTCTTC
cdr3_aa: CASSQGHGTSGYNEQFF

j_call: TRBJ2-3
cdr3_length: 13
clone_size: NA
v_call: TRBV28
d_call: NA
cdr3_nt: TGTGCCAGCAGGCTGACAGGTACAGATACGCAGTATTTT
cdr3_aa: CASRLTGTDTQYF

j_call: TRBJ1-5
cdr3_length: 15
clone_size: once
v_call: TRBV21-1
d_call: NA
cdr3_nt: TGTGCCAGCAGCAACGTAAGGACGGAAAATCAGCCCCAGCATTTT
cdr3_aa: CASSNVRTENQPQHF

j_call: TRBJ2-1
cdr3_length: 14
clone_size: NA
v_call: TRBV6-5
d_call: NA
cdr3_nt: TGTGCCAGCAGTTACGGGGCAGGCTACAATGAGCAGTTCTTC
cdr3_aa: CASSYGAGYNEQFF

j_call: TRBJ2-7
cdr3_length: 14
clone_size: NA
v_call: TRBV27
d_call: TRBD1
cdr3_nt: TGTGCCAGCAGTTACCGGGACAGGGGCCTTCGGAGTTACTTC
cdr3_aa: CASSYRDRGLRSYF

j_call: TRBJ1-1
cdr3_length: 17
clone_size: NA
v_call: TRBV5-5
d_call: TRBD1
cdr3_nt: TGTGCCAGCAGCTTGATAGGGGGCTGGTTCGGGAACACTGAAGCTTTCTTT
cdr3_aa: CASSLIGGWFGNTEAFF

j_call: TRBJ2-7
cdr3_length: 13
clone_size: NA
v_call: TRBV30
d_call: NA
cdr3_nt: TGTGCCTGGAGTGCTTCCAGGGCAACCAAGCAGTACTTC
cdr3_aa: CAWSASRATKQYF

j_call: TRBJ2-4
cdr3_length: 16
clone_size: few
v_call: TRBV18
d_call: NA
cdr3_nt: TGTGCCAGCTCACCAGGTCGAAGAGGGGCCAAAAACATTCAGTACTTC
cdr3_aa: CASSPGRRGAKNIQYF

j_call: TRBJ2-5
cdr3_length: 13
clone_size: few
v_call: TRBV7-8
d_call: NA
cdr3_nt: TGTGCCAGCAGCTTACTCGCCTGGGAGACCCAGTACTTC
cdr3_aa: CASSLLAWETQYF

j_call: TRBJ2-2
cdr3_length: 14
clone_size: NA
v_call: TRBV25-1
d_call: NA
cdr3_nt: TGTGCCAGCAGTGTAGGTCAGAACACCGGGGAGCTGTTTTTT
cdr3_aa: CASSVGQNTGELFF

j_call: TRBJ2-7
cdr3_length: 14
clone_size: NA
v_call: TRBV28
d_call: NA
cdr3_nt: TGTGCCAGCAAGTTCAGGGGCGGGTACTACGAGCAGTACTTC
cdr3_aa: CASKFRGGYYEQYF

j_call: TRBJ2-5
cdr3_length: 15
clone_size: NA
v_call: TRBV7-6
d_call: TRBD2
cdr3_nt: TGTGCCAGCAGCCTAACTAGCGTAGGGTCGGAGACCCAGTACTTC
cdr3_aa: CASSLTSVGSETQYF

j_call: TRBJ2-1
cdr3_length: 11
clone_size: few
v_call: TRBV4-1
d_call: NA
cdr3_nt: TGCGCCAGCAGCCATTACAATGAGCAGTTCTTC
cdr3_aa: CASSHYNEQFF

j_call: TRBJ2-7
cdr3_length: 15
clone_size: NA
v_call: TRBV6-5
d_call: TRBD2
cdr3_nt: TGTGCCAGCAGTAGAGGGAGGGCCGTCTCCTACGAGCAGTACTTC
cdr3_aa: CASSRGRAVSYEQYF

j_call: TRBJ1-2
cdr3_length: 13
clone_size: NA
v_call: TRBV6-2/TRBV6-3
d_call: TRBD1
cdr3_nt: TGTGCCAGCAGCCCGAACAGGGGATATGGCTACACCTTC
cdr3_aa: CASSPNRGYGYTF

j_call: TRBJ1-2
cdr3_length: 14
clone_size: NA
v_call: TRBV5-4
d_call: NA
cdr3_nt: TGTGCCAGCAGCTTGGGCCAGGGAGGTTACGGCTACACCTTC
cdr3_aa: CASSLGQGGYGYTF